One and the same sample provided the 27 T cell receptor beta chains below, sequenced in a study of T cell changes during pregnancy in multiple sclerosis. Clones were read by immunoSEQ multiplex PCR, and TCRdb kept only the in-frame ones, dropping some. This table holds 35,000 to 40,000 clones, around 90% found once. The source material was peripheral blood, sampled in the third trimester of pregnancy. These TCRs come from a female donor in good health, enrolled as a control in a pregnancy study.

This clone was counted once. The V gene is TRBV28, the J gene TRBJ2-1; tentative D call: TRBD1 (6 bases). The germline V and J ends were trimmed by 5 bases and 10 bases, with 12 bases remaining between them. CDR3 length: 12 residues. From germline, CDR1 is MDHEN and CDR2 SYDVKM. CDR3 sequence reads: CASSTTTGEQFF. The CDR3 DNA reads TGTGCCAGCAGTACCACAACAGGGGAGCAGTTCTTC.

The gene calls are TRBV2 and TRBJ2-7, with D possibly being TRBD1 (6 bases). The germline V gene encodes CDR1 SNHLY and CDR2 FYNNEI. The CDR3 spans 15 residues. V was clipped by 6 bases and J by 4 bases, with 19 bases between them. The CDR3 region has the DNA TGTGCCAGCAGGGCATTCTGGACAGAAAATTACGAGCAGTACTTC. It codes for CASRAFWTENYEQYF. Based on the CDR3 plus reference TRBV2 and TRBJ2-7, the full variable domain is EPEVTQTPSHQVTQMGQEVILRCVPISNHLYFYWYRQILGQKVEFLVSFYNNEISEKSEIFDDQFSVERPDGSNFTLKIRSTKLEDSAMYFCASRAFWTENYEQYFGPGTRLTVT.

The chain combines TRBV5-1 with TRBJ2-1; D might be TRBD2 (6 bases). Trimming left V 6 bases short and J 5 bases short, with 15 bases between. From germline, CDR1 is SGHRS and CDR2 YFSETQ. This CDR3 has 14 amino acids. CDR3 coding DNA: TGCGCCAGCATGTCAGCGGGCCCGGACAATGAGCAGTTCTTC. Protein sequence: CASMSAGPDNEQFF.

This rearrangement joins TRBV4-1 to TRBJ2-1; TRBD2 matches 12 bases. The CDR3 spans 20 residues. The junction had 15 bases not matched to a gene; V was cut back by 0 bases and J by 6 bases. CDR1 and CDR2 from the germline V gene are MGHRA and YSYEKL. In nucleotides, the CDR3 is TGCGCCAGCAGCCAAGAACGCCCCACTAGCGGGAGGATCAGGAGCAATGAGCAGTTCTTC. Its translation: CASSQERPTSGRIRSNEQFF.

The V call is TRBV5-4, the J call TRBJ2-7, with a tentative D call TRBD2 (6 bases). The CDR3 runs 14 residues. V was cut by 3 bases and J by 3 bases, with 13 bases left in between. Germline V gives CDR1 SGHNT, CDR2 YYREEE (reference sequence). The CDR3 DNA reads TGTGCCAGCAGCTCGGGACTCGATTTCTACGAGCAGTACTTC. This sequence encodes CASSSGLDFYEQYF. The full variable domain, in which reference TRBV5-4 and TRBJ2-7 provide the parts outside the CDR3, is ETGVTQSPTHLIKTRGQQVTLRCSSQSGHNTVSWYQQALGQGPQFIFQYYREEENGRGNFPPRFSGLQFPNYSSELNVNALELDDSALYLCASSSGLDFYEQYFGPGTRLTVT.

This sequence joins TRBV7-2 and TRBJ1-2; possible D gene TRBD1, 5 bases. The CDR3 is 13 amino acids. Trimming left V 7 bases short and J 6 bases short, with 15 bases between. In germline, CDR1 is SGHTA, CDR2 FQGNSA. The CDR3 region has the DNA TGTGCCAGCAAAGGGCGGGGGGGGGATGGCTACACCTTC. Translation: CASKGRGGDGYTF.

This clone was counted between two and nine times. CDR3 protein: CAIPEEAFF. The CDR3 nucleotides are TGTGCCATCCCAGAAGAAGCTTTCTTT. The chain links TRBV27 to TRBJ1-1; D ambiguous. The V gene's germline CDR1 is MNHEY and CDR2 SMNVEV (reference sequence). This CDR3 has 9 residues. V was pared by 10 bases and J by 8 bases, with 8 bases between.

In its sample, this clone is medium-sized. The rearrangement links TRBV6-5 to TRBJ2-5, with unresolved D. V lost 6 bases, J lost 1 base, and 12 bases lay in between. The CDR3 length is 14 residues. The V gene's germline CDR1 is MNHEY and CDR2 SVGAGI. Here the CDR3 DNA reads TGTGCCAGCAGCCCCGACACGGTCCAAGAGACCCAGTACTTC. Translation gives CASSPDTVQETQYF.

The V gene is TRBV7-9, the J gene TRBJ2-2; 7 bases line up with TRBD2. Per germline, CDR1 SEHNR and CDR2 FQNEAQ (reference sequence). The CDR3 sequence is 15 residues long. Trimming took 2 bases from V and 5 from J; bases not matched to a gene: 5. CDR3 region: CASSLLRGGTGELFF. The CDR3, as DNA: TGTGCCAGCAGCTTACTTAGGGGAGGGACCGGGGAGCTGTTTTTT.

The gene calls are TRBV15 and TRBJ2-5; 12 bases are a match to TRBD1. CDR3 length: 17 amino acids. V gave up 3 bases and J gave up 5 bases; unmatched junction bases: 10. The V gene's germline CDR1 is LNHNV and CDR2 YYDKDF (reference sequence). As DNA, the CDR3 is TGTGCCACCAGCAGGGAACCGGGACAGGGGGCCGGGGAGACCCAGTACTTC. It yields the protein CATSREPGQGAGETQYF.

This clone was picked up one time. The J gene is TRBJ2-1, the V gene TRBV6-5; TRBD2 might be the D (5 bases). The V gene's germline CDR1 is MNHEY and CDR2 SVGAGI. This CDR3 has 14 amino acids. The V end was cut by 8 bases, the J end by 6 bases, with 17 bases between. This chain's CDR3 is CASSPGVRSNEQFF. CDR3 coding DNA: TGTGCCAGCTCCCCCGGGGTCCGGAGCAATGAGCAGTTCTTC.

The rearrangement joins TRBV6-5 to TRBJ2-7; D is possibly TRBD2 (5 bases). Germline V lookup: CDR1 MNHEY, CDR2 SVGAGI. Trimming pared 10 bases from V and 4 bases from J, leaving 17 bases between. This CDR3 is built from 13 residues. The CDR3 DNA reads TGTGCCACTACTAGGTTGGGGATGTACGAGCAGTACTTC. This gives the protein CATTRLGMYEQYF.

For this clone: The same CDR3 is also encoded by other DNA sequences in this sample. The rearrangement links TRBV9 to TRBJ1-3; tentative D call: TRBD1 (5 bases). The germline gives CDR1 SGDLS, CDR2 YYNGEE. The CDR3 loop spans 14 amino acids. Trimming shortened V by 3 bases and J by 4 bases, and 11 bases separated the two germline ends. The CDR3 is CASSGGGSGNTIYF. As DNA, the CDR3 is TGTGCCAGCAGCGGGGGGGGGAGCGGAAACACCATATATTTT.

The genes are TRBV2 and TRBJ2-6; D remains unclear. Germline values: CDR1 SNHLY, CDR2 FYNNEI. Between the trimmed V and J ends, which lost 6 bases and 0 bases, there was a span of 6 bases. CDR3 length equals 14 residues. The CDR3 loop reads CASSYSSGANVLTF. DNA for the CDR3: TGTGCCAGCAGCTACAGCTCTGGGGCCAACGTCCTGACTTTC.

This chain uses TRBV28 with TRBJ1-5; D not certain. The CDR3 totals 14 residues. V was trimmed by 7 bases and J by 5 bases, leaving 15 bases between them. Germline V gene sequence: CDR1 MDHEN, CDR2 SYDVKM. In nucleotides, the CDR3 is TGTGCCAGCACTCCCACGGGGTGGCATCAGCCCCAGCATTTT. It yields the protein CASTPTGWHQPQHF.

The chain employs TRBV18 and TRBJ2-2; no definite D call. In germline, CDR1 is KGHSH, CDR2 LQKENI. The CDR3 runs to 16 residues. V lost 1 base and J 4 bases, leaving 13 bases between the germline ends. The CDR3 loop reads CASSPRVVSSTGELFF. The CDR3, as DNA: TGTGCCAGCTCACCACGTGTCGTTAGCAGCACCGGGGAGCTGTTTTTT.

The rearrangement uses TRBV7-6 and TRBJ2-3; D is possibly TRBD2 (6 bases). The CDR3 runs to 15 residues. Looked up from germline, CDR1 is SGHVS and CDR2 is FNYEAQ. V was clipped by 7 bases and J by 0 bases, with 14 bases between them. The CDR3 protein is CASTYGAGSTDTQYF. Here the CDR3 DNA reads TGTGCCAGCACCTATGGAGCGGGTAGCACAGATACGCAGTATTTT.

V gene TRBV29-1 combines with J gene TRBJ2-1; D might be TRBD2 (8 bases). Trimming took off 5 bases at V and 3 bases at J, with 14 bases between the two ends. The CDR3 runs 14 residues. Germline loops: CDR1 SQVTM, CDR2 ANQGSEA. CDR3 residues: CSVPGGLVYNEQFF. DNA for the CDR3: TGCAGCGTTCCAGGGGGACTAGTCTACAATGAGCAGTTCTTC.

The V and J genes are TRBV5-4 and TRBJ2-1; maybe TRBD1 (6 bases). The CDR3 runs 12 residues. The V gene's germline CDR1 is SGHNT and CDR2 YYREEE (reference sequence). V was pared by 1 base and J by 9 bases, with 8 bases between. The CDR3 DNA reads TGTGCCAGCAGCTTGTTAGGGGGTGAGCAGTTCTTC. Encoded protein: CASSLLGGEQFF. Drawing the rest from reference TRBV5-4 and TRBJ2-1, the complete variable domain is ETGVTQSPTHLIKTRGQQVTLRCSSQSGHNTVSWYQQALGQGPQFIFQYYREEENGRGNFPPRFSGLQFPNYSSELNVNALELDDSALYLCASSLLGGEQFFGPGTRLTVL.

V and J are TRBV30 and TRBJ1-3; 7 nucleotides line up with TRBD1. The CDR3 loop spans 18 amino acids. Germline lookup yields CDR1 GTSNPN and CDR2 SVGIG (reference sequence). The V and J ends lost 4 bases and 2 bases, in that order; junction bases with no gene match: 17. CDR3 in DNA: TGTGCCTGGACGGACCGACAGGGACGAACCTACCCTGGAAACACCATATATTTT. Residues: CAWTDRQGRTYPGNTIYF.

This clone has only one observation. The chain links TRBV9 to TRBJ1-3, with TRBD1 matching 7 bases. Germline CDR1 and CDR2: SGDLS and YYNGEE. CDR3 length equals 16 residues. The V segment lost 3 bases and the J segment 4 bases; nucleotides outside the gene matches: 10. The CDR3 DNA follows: TGTGCCAGCAGCGCGAGACAGGGAGAGAGGGGAAACACCATATATTTT. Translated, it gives CASSARQGERGNTIYF.

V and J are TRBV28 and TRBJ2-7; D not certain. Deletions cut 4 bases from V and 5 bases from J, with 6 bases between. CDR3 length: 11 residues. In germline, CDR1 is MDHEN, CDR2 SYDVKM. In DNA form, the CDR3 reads TGTGCCAGCAGTTCCCCAAACGAGCAGTACTTC. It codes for CASSSPNEQYF.

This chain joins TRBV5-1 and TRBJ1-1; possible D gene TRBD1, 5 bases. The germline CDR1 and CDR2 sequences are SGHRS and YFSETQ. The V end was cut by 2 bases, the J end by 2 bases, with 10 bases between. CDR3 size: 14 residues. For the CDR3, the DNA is TGCGCCAGCAGCTTCAGGGAGGGAAACACTGAAGCTTTCTTT. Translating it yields CASSFREGNTEAFF.

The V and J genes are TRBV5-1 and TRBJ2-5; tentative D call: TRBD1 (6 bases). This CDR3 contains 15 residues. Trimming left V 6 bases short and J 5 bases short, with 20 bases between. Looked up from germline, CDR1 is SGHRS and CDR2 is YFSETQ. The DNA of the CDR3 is TGCGCCAGCACCCGTTCGACACAGGGAAAGGAGACCCAGTACTTC. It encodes CASTRSTQGKETQYF.

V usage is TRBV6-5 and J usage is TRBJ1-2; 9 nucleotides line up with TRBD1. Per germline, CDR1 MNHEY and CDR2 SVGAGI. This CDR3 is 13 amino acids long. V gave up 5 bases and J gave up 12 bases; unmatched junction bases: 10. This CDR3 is CASSNTGTGYDTF. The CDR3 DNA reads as TGTGCCAGCAGTAACACCGGGACAGGGTATGACACCTTC.

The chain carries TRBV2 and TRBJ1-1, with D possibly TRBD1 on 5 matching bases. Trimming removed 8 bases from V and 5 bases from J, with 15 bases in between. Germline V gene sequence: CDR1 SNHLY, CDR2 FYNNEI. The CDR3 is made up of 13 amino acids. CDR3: CASPPGLRTEAFF. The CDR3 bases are TGTGCCAGCCCCCCGGGACTGAGGACTGAAGCTTTCTTT.

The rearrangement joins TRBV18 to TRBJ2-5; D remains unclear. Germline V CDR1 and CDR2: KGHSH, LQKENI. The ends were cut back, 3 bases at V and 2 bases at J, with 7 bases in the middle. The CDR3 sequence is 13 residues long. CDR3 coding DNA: TGTGCCAGCTCACCGACATTACAAGAGACCCAGTACTTC. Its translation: CASSPTLQETQYF. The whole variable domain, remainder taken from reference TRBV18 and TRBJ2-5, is NAGVMQNPRHLVRRRGQEARLRCSPMKGHSHVYWYRQLPEEGLKFMVYLQKENIIDESGMPKERFSAEFPKEGPSILRIQQVVRGDSAAYFCASSPTLQETQYFGPGTRLLVL.